What follows are 9 T cell receptor beta chains derived from one specimen sequenced in a study of early T cells in non-severe SARS-CoV-2 infection. Each CDR3 protein is one row after TCRdb ran MiXCR on the 5' RACE reads. Of tens of thousands of distinct CDR3 sequences listed, 11% are singletons. Here the sequenced sample was whole blood, taken at baseline. These receptors were obtained from an adult who was a healthcare worker with PCR-confirmed SARS-CoV-2 infection or an uninfected control (not recorded which).

The sample holds one count of this clonotype. V is TRBV2 and J is TRBJ1-1; no clear D gene. The CDR3 loop spans 12 amino acids. Germline V gene lookup returns CDR1 SNHLY and CDR2 FYNNEI. Trimming shortened V by 8 bases and J by 0 bases, and 7 bases separated the two germline ends. CDR3 loop: CASDILNTEAFF. CDR3 in DNA: TGTGCCAGCGACATCCTGAACACTGAAGCTTTCTTT.

This clonotype was recorded a few times. This rearrangement joins TRBV19 to TRBJ2-1; the match to TRBD2 covers 11 bases. This CDR3 is built from 15 residues. Germline loops: CDR1 LNHDA, CDR2 SQIVND (reference sequence). The V and J ends lost 1 base and 6 bases, in that order; junction bases with no gene match: 2. The CDR3 spells CASSIASGRTNEQFF. In nucleotides, the CDR3 is TGTGCCAGTAGTATAGCTAGCGGGAGGACCAATGAGCAGTTCTTC.

This clonotype has at least ten counts. J is TRBJ2-7 and V is TRBV7-6, with 9 bases fitting TRBD1. Per the germline V gene, CDR1 is SGHVS and CDR2 is FNYEAQ. Unmatched junction bases numbered 3, after V lost 4 bases and J lost 2 bases. The CDR3 contains 14 residues. CDR3 bases: TGTGCCAGCAGCTCCACAGGGGGCCCCTACGAGCAGTACTTC. Encoded protein: CASSSTGGPYEQYF.

The sample holds a few counts of this clonotype. This rearrangement joins TRBV20-1 to TRBJ1-5; D gene ambiguous. CDR1 is DFQATT, CDR2 SNEGSKA, per germline (reference sequence). V was trimmed by 4 bases and J by 2 bases, leaving 15 bases between them. The CDR3 is 15 amino acids. Here the CDR3 reads CSATSLREGNQPQHF. Written as DNA, the CDR3 is TGCAGTGCTACATCTCTAAGGGAAGGCAATCAGCCCCAGCATTTT.

Comments on this clonotype: This may be a read error, as it is one base from a much larger clone. The chain joins TRBV3-1 to TRBJ1-4, with D uncertain. Germline lookup yields CDR1 LGHDT and CDR2 YNNKEL (reference sequence). The CDR3 covers 15 residues. Trimming shortened V by 4 bases and J by 0 bases, and 9 bases separated the two germline ends. The CDR3 DNA reads as TGTGCCAGCAGCCTAGGAGAAGCAACTAATGAAAAACTGTTTTTT. It encodes CASSLGEATNEKLFF.

The rearrangement links TRBV5-1 to TRBJ2-3; D possibly corresponds to TRBD1 (5 bases). The CDR3 has 14 amino acids. Trimming removed 2 bases from V and 0 bases from J, with 7 bases in between. Per the germline V gene, CDR1 is SGHRS and CDR2 is YFSETQ. Written as DNA, the CDR3 is TGCGCCAGCAGCTTAGGGGCAAGCACAGATACGCAGTATTTT. This sequence encodes CASSLGASTDTQYF.

This clonotype was counted many times. The CDR3 region is CSASQGRASETQYF. CDR3 DNA: TGCAGTGCTAGCCAGGGAAGGGCGTCAGAGACCCAGTACTTC. The chain links TRBV20-1 to TRBJ2-5; a possible D gene is TRBD1 (5 bases). This CDR3 has 14 residues. V lost 3 bases and J lost 4, with 15 bases in between. Germline CDR1 and CDR2: DFQATT and SNEGSKA (reference sequence).

This clonotype was observed at least ten times. J is TRBJ2-7 and V is TRBV7-9; perhaps D is TRBD1 or TRBD2 (5 bases each). This CDR3 comprises 13 residues. Germline CDR1 is SEHNR and CDR2 is FQNEAQ (reference sequence). The V gene lost 9 bases and the J gene lost 0 bases, with 12 bases spanning the gap. CDR3 residues: CASDRDDSYEQYF. The CDR3 DNA reads TGTGCCAGTGACCGGGACGACTCCTACGAGCAGTACTTC.

This clonotype has ten or more counts. The chain recombines TRBV6-1 with TRBJ2-5; D ambiguous. This CDR3 region has 16 residues. The ends were cut back, 0 bases at V and 5 bases at J, with 16 bases in the middle. From germline, CDR1 is MNHNS and CDR2 SASEGT. The CDR3 protein is CASSEAVHGPWETQYF. The CDR3 nucleotides read TGTGCCAGCAGTGAAGCAGTCCACGGACCGTGGGAGACCCAGTACTTC.